This T cell receptor beta chain originates from a study of T-cell memory formation after mild COVID-19. TCRdb itself ran the 5' RACE reads through MiXCR, one entry per CDR3 protein. Among over 350,000 distinct CDR3 sequences listed, approximately 24% were seen once. This clonotype was observed a handful of times. With 4 bases removed from V and 0 bases from J, the gap between germline ends came to 18 bases. The germline V gene has CDR1 KGHDR and CDR2 SFDVKD. The CDR3 spans 17 residues. The sequence came from an adult woman who had mild COVID-19 (a few samples of this study predate the infection). Cell type and time point are not known. The sample was PBMCs or a T cell subset sorted from them (not recorded which). The rearrangement links TRBV24-1 to TRBJ2-7; the D gene could be TRBD1 or TRBD2 (5 bases each). The CDR3 spells CATSDLGTDGHSYEQYF. The CDR3 DNA follows: TGTGCCACCAGTGACCTCGGGACGGACGGCCACTCCTACGAGCAGTACTTC.